The text below deals with one TCR beta chain. No antigen is known for it. No base quality values were provided; no much bigger clone lies one nucleotide off. V has 4 bases trimmed and J has 1 base trimmed; junction bases matching no gene number 7. The CDR3 holds 16 amino acids from the cysteine to the phenylalanine. The kept DNA is CDR3 alone, 48 bases in frame from the first base. As encoded in the germline V gene (reference sequence), CDR1 is GTSNPN while CDR2 is SVGIG. Receptor libraries were prepared by the immunoSEQ multiplex PCR assay. The authors' pipeline ran thus. A statistical classification framework was built for diagnosing cytomegalovirus status from the catalog of TCR beta chain sequences. This immuneACCESS table, as held by TCRdb, lists in-frame sequences with V and J called but not all clones. Of the missing ones, under half trace to an unresolved V gene in checked studies; the others have no known cause. D and trimming come from the DNA, and the V and J calls and clone size come from that table. The table for this sample lists some 140,000 clones; 89% of them were counted only once. The top ten clonotypes cover 8% to 9.5% of the sample.

The data stem from a study of cytomegalovirus exposure and HLA in healthy donors (dated by TCRdb to 2017 to 2019). Regarding the research as a whole: According to a later analysis, the roughly 130 validation repertoires were produced on the same platform as the 666 repertoires of the first cohort. The study was designed to test whether signatures of past pathogen exposure could be identified by cataloging public T cell receptors. Along with the approximately 620-subject first cohort, a separate validation cohort of 120 different subjects was used. To predict cytomegalovirus infection status, the study brought together high-throughput TCR immunosequencing, statistical association of individual TCRs with disease status, and machine learning. Paper-wide results and their limitations: Across donors, most TCR sequences were observed very rarely, whereas some public TCRs were present in many individuals. Of the cluster scores, roughly 95% were above 0 in a later analysis, which found that TCRs clustered in the first cohort also tended to co-occur in the 90 to 150 validation repertoires. A later analysis lacked HLA typing for the validation cohort, so it scored co-occurrence in that cohort across all 110 or so repertoires. According to the authors, the approach could potentially be generalized to other disease states and immunological phenotypes. A few of the identified cytomegalovirus-associated TCR beta chains were confirmed in vitro to be specific for cytomegalovirus antigens. Cytomegalovirus status was reported to be diagnosed by the classifier with high specificity and sensitivity in both the original and validation cohorts. In the study, about 150 TCR beta chains were listed as associated with cytomegalovirus.

Donors formed part of the validation cohort, which comprised 120 subjects and was distinct from the first cohort of 666 subjects. This sequence was found in a woman under 30 in good health and CMV-seropositive. The sequence is built from TRBV30 and TRBJ1-6, with 7 bases in between that match TRBD1. The material sequenced was PBMCs. Read as DNA, the sequence is TGTGCCTGGACCCCGACAGGGTCTTCCTATAATTCACCCCTCCACTTT. It codes for CAWTPTGSSYNSPLHF.